This T cell receptor beta chain was identified during a study of T-cell memory formation after mild COVID-19. V lost 0 bases to trimming and J lost 6 bases, with 3 bases between them. The length of the CDR3 is 13 residues. Germline V gene data show CDR1 as LNHDA and CDR2 as SQIVND (reference sequence). Study observations and caveats: Day 15 to 85 contractors were CD4/CD8 balanced; later expanders leaned CD4+. Some clones that responded were present in memory (sampled pre-infection), which suggests cross-reactive memory joined.

From 5'RACE with constant-segment primers came TCR alpha and TCR beta cDNA libraries that carried sample barcodes and UMIs. Each CDR3 protein is one row after TCRdb ran MiXCR on the 5' RACE reads. The sample records 300,000 to 350,000 distinct CDR3 sequences, roughly 21% being singletons. A remark on this clonotype: Its antigen is not known.

The specimen sequenced was PBMCs or a T cell subset sorted from them (not recorded which). The receptor was derived from a young man who had mild COVID-19 (a few samples of this study predate the infection). Cell type and time point are not known. The rearrangement links TRBV19 to TRBJ1-6; no firm D call. In DNA form, the CDR3 reads TGTGCCAGTAGTATAGAGGTTAATTCACCCCTCCACTTT. Amino acid sequence: CASSIEVNSPLHF.